The next 10 T cell receptor beta chains were all read from a single sample in a study of blood T cell repertoires in COVID-19. Assay used: immunoSEQ multiplex PCR; TCRdb lists only in-frame clones, some missing. The sample has approximately 380,000 clones; about nine tenths are singletons. Sequencing used PBMCs or T cells enriched from blood (not recorded which). These TCRs come from a woman in her forties who had been exposed to COVID-19.

Only a few counts were recorded for this clone. The chain recombines TRBV1 with TRBJ1-1; TRBD1 reflects the table's D call only, with no check against the DNA. TRBV1 is described as a pseudogene. The CDR3 consists of 14 residues. The CDR3 loop reads CTSRQGRLNTEAFF. The DNA of the CDR3 is TGCACCAGCAGACAGGGGCGGTTGAATACTGAAGCTTTCTTT.

Turning to this clone: At one end the junction does not follow the germline gene, possibly because of a read error. The chain employs TRBV15 and TRBJ1-2; the match to TRBD1 covers 9 bases. From germline, CDR1 is LNHNV and CDR2 YYDKDF (reference sequence). The CDR3 has 13 amino acids. CDR3 in DNA: TGTGCCACAAGCACAAGGACAGGGGACCGCTACACCTTC. The encoded protein is CATSTRTGDRYTF.

The J gene is TRBJ1-3, the V gene TRBV27, with D perhaps TRBD1 (5 bases). V gave up 5 bases and J gave up 7 bases, with 15 bases separating them. Germline V gene data show CDR1 as MNHEY and CDR2 as SMNVEV (reference sequence). The length of the CDR3 is 14 residues. The CDR3 coding sequence is TGTGCCAGCAGTAGGGGTGCAGTAGGGAACACCATATATTTT. Translation: CASSRGAVGNTIYF.

CDR3: CASSLRGGVGYTF. CDR3 in DNA: TGTGCCAGCAGTTTAAGGGGCGGAGTTGGCTACACCTTC. The rearrangement links TRBV12-3 or TRBV12-4 to TRBJ1-2; weak D call: TRBD1 (5 bases). The CDR3 consists of 13 residues. V shed 2 bases and J shed 7 bases, with 11 bases lying between them.

V gene TRBV7-8 combines with J gene TRBJ2-7; TRBD1 matches 7 bases. Looked up from germline, CDR1 is SGHVS and CDR2 is FQNEAQ. The CDR3 loop spans 14 amino acids. The V segment lost 5 bases and the J segment 2 bases; nucleotides outside the gene matches: 6. The CDR3 region is CASSQGDRPYEQYF. CDR3 nucleotide sequence: TGTGCCAGCAGCCAGGGGGACCGACCCTACGAGCAGTACTTC.

V and J are TRBV27 and TRBJ1-1; D may be TRBD1 (5 bases). The length of the CDR3 is 13 residues. Trimming left V 4 bases short and J 11 bases short, with 17 bases between. Germline CDR1 reads MNHEY; CDR2 reads SMNVEV (reference sequence). The DNA of the CDR3 is TGTGCCAGCAGTTGGTCACTCAGGGATCGGGCTTTCTTT. This encodes CASSWSLRDRAFF.

The rearrangement uses TRBV5-1 and TRBJ2-3; 7 positions agree with TRBD2. With V trimmed by 6 bases and J by 0 bases, 10 bases remained unmatched. Germline V CDR1 and CDR2: SGHRS, YFSETQ. There are 16 residues in the CDR3. The CDR3 protein is CASTPLGSGSTDTQYF. For the CDR3, the DNA is TGCGCCAGCACCCCTCTGGGTAGCGGGAGCACAGATACGCAGTATTTT.

The chain combines TRBV27 with TRBJ2-1; 11 bases line up with TRBD2. The CDR3 consists of 15 residues. The V segment lost 6 bases and the J segment 9 bases; nucleotides outside the gene matches: 10. Germline CDR1 and CDR2: MNHEY and SMNVEV (reference sequence). The DNA for the CDR3 is TGTGCCAGCAGGATCATAGCGGGAGGGCCTAGTGAGCAGTTCTTC. This gives the protein CASRIIAGGPSEQFF.

The J gene is TRBJ1-1, the V gene TRBV2; 9 nucleotides agree with TRBD1. There are 15 residues in the CDR3. V was pared by 11 bases and J by 4 bases, with 14 bases of the junction left unmatched. Germline assignment: CDR1 SNHLY and CDR2 FYNNEI. CDR3 sequence: CACFLQGALGTEAFF. CDR3 nucleotide sequence: TGTGCCTGCTTTTTACAGGGGGCGCTGGGCACTGAAGCTTTCTTT.

With regard to this clone: Other DNA sequences in the sample encode the same CDR3. CDR3 DNA sequence: TGCGCCAGCAGCTTGGACAGGTCGGGCTACACCTTC. It encodes CASSLDRSGYTF. The chain links TRBV5-1 to TRBJ1-2; maybe TRBD1 (5 bases). Deletions cut 0 bases from V and 8 bases from J, with 8 bases between. In germline, CDR1 is SGHRS, CDR2 YFSETQ. This CDR3 region has 12 residues. Drawing the rest from reference TRBV5-1 and TRBJ1-2, the complete variable domain is KAGVTQTPRYLIKTRGQQVTLSCSPISGHRSVSWYQQTPGQGLQFLFEYFSETQRNKGNFPGRFSGRQFSNSRSEMNVSTLELGDSALYLCASSLDRSGYTFGSGTRLTVV.